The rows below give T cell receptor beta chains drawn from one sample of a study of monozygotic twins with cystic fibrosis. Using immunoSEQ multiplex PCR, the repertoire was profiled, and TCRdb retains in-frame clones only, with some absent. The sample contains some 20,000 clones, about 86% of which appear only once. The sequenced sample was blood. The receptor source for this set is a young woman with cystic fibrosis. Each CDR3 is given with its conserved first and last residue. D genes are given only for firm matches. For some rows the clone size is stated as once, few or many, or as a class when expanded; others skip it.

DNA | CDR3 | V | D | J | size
TGTGCCAGCTCACCGTCCCTAGCGGAGACCCAGTACTTC | CASSPSLAETQYF | TRBV18 | NA | TRBJ2-5 | NA
TGTGCCAGTAGTATAGTTTCTGGGACAGGGCGCGAGCAGTACTTC | CASSIVSGTGREQYF | TRBV19 | TRBD1 | TRBJ2-7 | few
TGTGCCAGCAGCCCACTAATTTGGGCCCTCCACTTT | CASSPLIWALHF | TRBV7-8 | NA | TRBJ1-6 | few
TGTGCCAGCAGTCTACTAGCGGTTCCATACAATGAGCAGTTCTTC | CASSLLAVPYNEQFF | TRBV6-5 | TRBD2 | TRBJ2-1 | NA
TGTGCCAGCACCCAAAGGGGGGACAGAAACACTGAAGCTTTCTTT | CASTQRGDRNTEAFF | TRBV21-1 | NA | TRBJ1-1 | once
TGCGCCAGCAGCTTGGGGACAGGGGGCTCAATTTCACCCCTCCACTTT | CASSLGTGGSISPLHF | TRBV5-1 | TRBD1 | TRBJ1-6 | NA
TGCAGCGTTGAAGACCTCAGGGAGGCTTTCTTT | CSVEDLREAFF | TRBV29-1 | NA | TRBJ1-1 | NA
TGTGCCAGCTCACCACCTAGAGGTCCTAGTGCGCGGAACACTGAAGCTTTCTTT | CASSPPRGPSARNTEAFF | TRBV18 | NA | TRBJ1-1 | NA
TGTGCCAGCAGCTCCCTCGGACATTATTACGAGCAGTACTTC | CASSSLGHYYEQYF | TRBV13 | NA | TRBJ2-7 | NA
TGTGCCACCAGCAGAGATCAGGGCGCTAGCTCCTACGAGCAGTACTTC | CATSRDQGASSYEQYF | TRBV15 | NA | TRBJ2-7 | NA
TGTGCCATCAGCAGGTTGAACACCGGGGAGCTGTTTTTT | CAISRLNTGELFF | TRBV10-3 | NA | TRBJ2-2 | NA
TGTGCCAGCACCGCAGGCGGACAAGGCTATGGCTACACCTTC | CASTAGGQGYGYTF | TRBV6-5 | NA | TRBJ1-2 | NA
TGTGCCAGTGCGGGGGGGGCGCATCAGCCCCAGCATTTT | CASAGGAHQPQHF | TRBV19 | NA | TRBJ1-5 | few
TGCGCCAGCAGCCAAGATTATTACGGGGATACTGAAGCTTTCTTT | CASSQDYYGDTEAFF | TRBV4-3 | NA | TRBJ1-1 | NA
TGTGCCATCAGTGAGGGGTTTGGAGGGAATTTAGGCTACACCTTC | CAISEGFGGNLGYTF | TRBV10-3 | NA | TRBJ1-2 | NA
TGTGCCAGTACTAGCGGGGGGGTCTACAATGAGCAGTTCTTC | CASTSGGVYNEQFF | TRBV19 | TRBD2 | TRBJ2-1 | NA
TGTGCCAGCAGTGAGCTGGCAGGCAATGAGCAGTTCTTC | CASSELAGNEQFF | TRBV2 | NA | TRBJ2-1 | NA
TGTGCCAGCAGCTTATCTAGGGATCCGCTCTATGGCTACACCTTC | CASSLSRDPLYGYTF | TRBV7-9 | NA | TRBJ1-2 | NA
TGCAGCGTTGGGGCAGGCCGTATCTCCGGCTATGGCTACACCTTC | CSVGAGRISGYGYTF | TRBV29-1 | NA | TRBJ1-2 | NA
TGTGCCAGCAGCCTCTATGGGCCCCAGCATTTT | CASSLYGPQHF | TRBV5-8 | NA | TRBJ1-5 | few
TGTGCCAGCAGCTTGAGGGCGAGCCCCTTCGAGACCCAGTACTTC | CASSLRASPFETQYF | TRBV7-2 | NA | TRBJ2-5 | NA
TGTGCCAGCAGCCAACGGGGCCAGTTTCAAGAGACCCAGTACTTC | CASSQRGQFQETQYF | TRBV14 | NA | TRBJ2-5 | NA
TGTGCCACCAGCATATCACCGACAGGCAATCAGCCCCAGCATTTT | CATSISPTGNQPQHF | TRBV15 | NA | TRBJ1-5 | NA
TGTGCCAGCAGCCTGGAGGGGGGGGCTGGAGGCTACACCTTC | CASSLEGGAGGYTF | TRBV5-6 | NA | TRBJ1-2 | NA
TGTGCCAGCAGTCCCCACCTTGGAAACACCATATATTTT | CASSPHLGNTIYF | TRBV28 | NA | TRBJ1-3 | NA
TGCGCCAGCAGCCAATTCCCCGGAGGGTTGTACCAAGAGACCCAGTACTTC | CASSQFPGGLYQETQYF | TRBV4-1 | NA | TRBJ2-5 | NA
TGCGCCAGCAGCCAAGGAGAGACAGGGGCCTTTGAAGCTTTCTTT | CASSQGETGAFEAFF | TRBV4-1 | TRBD1 | TRBJ1-1 | once
TGTGCCAGCAGCCAAGACAGACACCCTGGAAACACCATATATTTT | CASSQDRHPGNTIYF | TRBV7-9 | NA | TRBJ1-3 | NA
TGTGCCAGCAGGAATGCCCTTGGGACCGATCATGCCTACGAGCAGTACTTC | CASRNALGTDHAYEQYF | TRBV28 | NA | TRBJ2-7 | NA
TGTGCCAGTAGGCCCCTTACAGGGACATGGGCGAGGACCGGGGAGCTGTTTTTT | CASRPLTGTWARTGELFF | TRBV19 | NA | TRBJ2-2 | once
TGTGCCAGCACGGCCGGGGCAACCCCAAGGACAGATACGCAGTATTTT | CASTAGATPRTDTQYF | TRBV28 | NA | TRBJ2-3 | NA
TGCGCCAGCAGCCCCTGGACAGATCCCTATAATTCACCCCTCCACTTT | CASSPWTDPYNSPLHF | TRBV4-3 | NA | TRBJ1-6 | NA
TGCGCCAGCAGCTTGTCGGGACAGGGGTTTGGCTATGGCTACACCTTC | CASSLSGQGFGYGYTF | TRBV5-1 | TRBD1 | TRBJ1-2 | NA
TGTGCCAGCAGCGACCGGGACACAAGCTACACCTTC | CASSDRDTSYTF | TRBV5-4 | NA | TRBJ1-2 | NA
TGTGCCAGCAGTACTTTTGGGGGGTTAAAAGGGACTGAAGCTTTCTTT | CASSTFGGLKGTEAFF | TRBV7-9 | NA | TRBJ1-1 | NA
TGTGCCAGTAGTCCCCTCCAGGGAACCTCACCCCTCCACTTT | CASSPLQGTSPLHF | TRBV19 | NA | TRBJ1-6 | NA
TGTGCCAGCCGTGTGTATAGCAATCAGCCCCAGCATTTT | CASRVYSNQPQHF | TRBV28 | NA | TRBJ1-5 | NA
TGTGCCAGCTCACCAAGGCAGGGGCCCTACGAGCAGTACTTC | CASSPRQGPYEQYF | TRBV18 | NA | TRBJ2-7 | once
TGTGCCAGCAGCTTTGGGGGCGTGGAGACCCAGTACTTC | CASSFGGVETQYF | TRBV7-8 | NA | TRBJ2-5 | NA
TGTGCCAGCAGTTTCGTCCCGTCTGATGGCTACACCTTC | CASSFVPSDGYTF | TRBV28 | NA | TRBJ1-2 | NA
TGTGCCAGCTCACCAAGTGATTCTCAGCCCCAGCATTTT | CASSPSDSQPQHF | TRBV18 | NA | TRBJ1-5 | NA
TGCGCCAGCAGCCAATCCCCAAGGGGGCATTTTAATGAAAAACTGTTTTTT | CASSQSPRGHFNEKLFF | TRBV4-3 | TRBD1 | TRBJ1-4 | once